The 18 T cell receptor beta chains below all came from one sample that was sequenced in a study of T-cell memory formation after mild COVID-19. MiXCR was run by TCRdb on the 5' RACE reads, yielding one entry per CDR3 protein. In the table there are some 300,000 distinct CDR3 sequences, roughly a fifth of which are singletons. The specimen was PBMCs or a T cell subset sorted from them (not recorded which). Source of these receptors: a man aged 18 to 30 who had mild COVID-19 (a few samples of this study predate the infection). Cell type and time point are not known.

This clonotype was picked up a small number of times. The gene calls are TRBV5-1 and TRBJ2-5; tentatively, D is TRBD2 (6 bases). Trimming removed 4 bases from V and 6 bases from J, with 13 bases in between. CDR3 length equals 13 residues. Germline CDR1 and CDR2: SGHRS and YFSETQ. The CDR3 sequence: CASSRSGEKTQYF. Here the CDR3 DNA reads TGCGCCAGCAGCCGTTCGGGGGAGAAGACCCAGTACTTC.

This clonotype was seen more than once but under ten times. This chain joins TRBV4-2 and TRBJ2-5, with a tentative D call TRBD1 (5 bases). Germline V gene sequence: CDR1 LGHNA, CDR2 YNFKEQ. V gave up 1 base and J gave up 4 bases, with 10 bases separating them. The CDR3 totals 14 residues. The CDR3 reads CASSQVPGPETQYF. In DNA, the CDR3 is TGTGCCAGCAGCCAAGTTCCAGGGCCAGAGACCCAGTACTTC.

This rearrangement joins TRBV9 to TRBJ1-5; D uncertain. The CDR3 loop spans 11 amino acids. Looked up from germline, CDR1 is SGDLS and CDR2 is YYNGEE. V dropped 0 bases and J dropped 6 bases, with 1 base sitting between them. The CDR3 DNA is TGTGCCAGCAGCGTAGTTCAGCCCCAGCATTTT. It codes for CASSVVQPQHF.

The chain has TRBV4-1 and TRBJ2-1, with a weak D call TRBD2 (6 bases). Germline assignment: CDR1 MGHRA and CDR2 YSYEKL. The CDR3 has 15 amino acids. Trimming cost V 0 bases and J 4 bases, with 10 bases left between them. The CDR3 nucleotides are TGCGCCAGCAGCCAAGATTCAAGCGGGTACAATGAGCAGTTCTTC. This gives the protein CASSQDSSGYNEQFF.

The V call is TRBV4-3, the J call TRBJ2-7, with 7 bases that match TRBD1. The V gene end was trimmed by 4 bases and the J gene end by 4 bases; junction bases not matched to a gene: 10. The CDR3 is 15 residues long. From germline, CDR1 is LGHNA and CDR2 YSLEER. The CDR3 loop is CASSLIETGRYEQYF. In DNA form, the CDR3 reads TGCGCCAGCAGCCTTATAGAGACAGGGAGATACGAGCAGTACTTC.

This clonotype came up a few times. The V gene is TRBV6-6, the J gene TRBJ2-2; D unresolved. The germline V gene encodes CDR1 MNHNY and CDR2 SVGAGI (reference sequence). Trimming took off 0 bases at V and 1 base at J, with 6 bases between the two ends. This CDR3 comprises 15 residues. The CDR3 DNA is TGTGCCAGCAGTTACTCTTTGGAGAACACCGGGGAGCTGTTTTTT. It is translated as CASSYSLENTGELFF.

This clonotype has a handful of counts. The chain is built from TRBV9 and TRBJ2-2, with a possible D match to TRBD2 (6 bases). From germline, CDR1 is SGDLS and CDR2 YYNGEE. Deletions cut 5 bases from V and 1 base from J, with 15 bases between. The CDR3 spans 16 residues. CDR3 nucleotides: TGTGCCAGCAGTTCCCCGGGTAGCGGGAACACCGGGGAGCTGTTTTTT. As protein: CASSSPGSGNTGELFF.

The CDR3, as DNA: TGCGCCAGCAGCTTGGCCTCGGTAGCGGGGGGCGATGGAGAGACCCAGTACTTC. It specifies CASSLASVAGGDGETQYF. The rearrangement joins TRBV5-1 to TRBJ2-5; 10 bases align to TRBD2. This CDR3 is built from 18 residues. The germline V gene encodes CDR1 SGHRS and CDR2 YFSETQ. V shed 0 bases and J 4 bases; nucleotides not matched to a gene: 12.

There are a few counts of this clonotype. J is TRBJ1-1 and V is TRBV5-1, with no clear D. Germline V lookup: CDR1 SGHRS, CDR2 YFSETQ. The CDR3 runs 16 residues. The germline V and J ends were trimmed by 1 base and 0 bases, with 13 bases remaining between them. The CDR3 protein is CASSLYPPDMNTEAFF. DNA of the CDR3: TGCGCCAGCAGCTTGTACCCGCCAGACATGAACACTGAAGCTTTCTTT.

The chain's CDR3 is CSVHRGQTNTEAFF. In DNA form, the CDR3 reads TGCAGCGTTCACCGGGGACAGACCAACACTGAAGCTTTCTTT. The J gene is TRBJ1-1, the V gene TRBV29-1; TRBD1 aligns across 7 bases. Per the germline V gene, CDR1 is SQVTM and CDR2 is ANQGSEA. J lost 2 bases, V lost 5 bases, and 8 bases had no gene match. There are 14 residues in the CDR3.

This chain uses TRBV4-2 with TRBJ2-5; D might be TRBD1 (6 bases). Germline lookup yields CDR1 LGHNA and CDR2 YNFKEQ. The CDR3 extends over 18 amino acids. Trimming removed 1 base from V and 5 bases from J, with 23 bases in between. The CDR3 region is CASSQGSFTGPVAETQYF. In DNA, the CDR3 is TGTGCCAGCAGCCAAGGGAGCTTCACAGGGCCCGTAGCGGAGACCCAGTACTTC.

The chain carries TRBV6-2 or TRBV6-3 and TRBJ2-7, with D perhaps assigned TRBD1 or TRBD2 (5 bases each). CDR3 length: 14 residues. Per germline, CDR1 MNHEY and CDR2 SVGEGT. Trimming took 5 bases from V and 6 from J, leaving 17 bases between them. This CDR3 is CASSQTEWRAEQYF. The DNA for the CDR3 is TGTGCCAGCAGTCAGACAGAATGGCGGGCCGAGCAGTACTTC.

DNA for the CDR3: TGCAGTGCTAGAGTGACCGGGAGCTCCTATAATTCACCCCTCCACTTT. Translating gives CSARVTGSSYNSPLHF. The V call is TRBV20-1, the J call TRBJ1-6; no definite D call. The CDR3 spans 16 residues. Trimming took 1 base from V and 0 from J, leaving 10 bases between them. Germline CDR1 DFQATT, CDR2 SNEGSKA (reference sequence).

This clonotype was counted between two and nine times. The chain links TRBV7-2 to TRBJ2-5, with 7 nucleotides matching TRBD2. The V segment lost 8 bases and the J segment 9 bases; nucleotides outside the gene matches: 6. The germline V gene has CDR1 SGHTA and CDR2 FQGNSA. The CDR3 length is 11 residues. The CDR3 region has the DNA TGTGCCAGCGGACGGGAGGAGGCCCAGTACTTC. Its translation is CASGREEAQYF.

The chain recombines TRBV7-9 with TRBJ2-3; no clear D. V lost 5 bases and J lost 6, with 12 bases in between. This CDR3 has 13 amino acids. Looked up from germline, CDR1 is SEHNR and CDR2 is FQNEAQ (reference sequence). DNA for the CDR3: TGTGCCAGCAGCGATTCGACCCAGGATACGCAGTATTTT. It yields the protein CASSDSTQDTQYF.

As concerns this clonotype: This may arise from a read error, as a much more abundant clone is one base away. The chain employs TRBV7-2 and TRBJ2-3, with D tentatively TRBD2 (6 bases). CDR1 SGHTA and CDR2 FQGNSA come from the germline V gene. The CDR3 consists of 15 residues. The CDR3 DNA reads as TGTGCCAGCGGCTTAGGGGCGGGGTTGGCAGATACGCAGTATTTT. The encoded protein is CASGLGAGLADTQYF.

Only a few counts were recorded for this clonotype. This chain uses TRBV6-6 with TRBJ2-1; D gene unclear. This CDR3 region has 15 residues. Germline CDR1 reads MNHNY; CDR2 reads SVGAGI (reference sequence). The V end lost 0 bases, the J end lost 9 bases, and 15 bases lay between the germline ends. The chain's CDR3 is CASSYSTDAEVEQFF. The DNA of the CDR3 is TGTGCCAGCAGTTACTCCACCGATGCCGAGGTTGAGCAGTTCTTC.

The CDR3 DNA reads TGTGCCAGCAGCCACCCGGTAACCTACGAGCAGTACTTC. This gives the protein CASSHPVTYEQYF. The gene calls are TRBV6-2 or TRBV6-3 and TRBJ2-7; D remains unclear. Trimming stripped 6 bases from V and 2 bases from J, with 11 bases between. CDR1 is MNHEY, CDR2 SVGEGT, per germline. This CDR3 contains 13 residues.